These 7 T cell receptor beta chains originate from one sample sequenced in a study of cytotoxic CD8 clonotypes in ibrutinib-treated CLL. Sequencing was performed with immunoSEQ multiplex PCR; in TCRdb, only in-frame clones are kept and a portion is missing. The repertoire holds some 70,000 clones, about nine tenths seen once, with approximately 3% in the top ten. The sample consisted of PBMCs, taken after 12 months of ibrutinib treatment. These receptors came from a human donor with chronic lymphocytic leukemia.

The rearrangement links TRBV28 to TRBJ2-4; D might be TRBD1 (6 bases). Germline V gene data show CDR1 as MDHEN and CDR2 as SYDVKM. The CDR3 is made up of 16 amino acids. Trimming stripped 3 bases from V and 8 bases from J, with 20 bases between. The CDR3: CASSFTTGPKGDIQYF. The CDR3 bases are TGTGCCAGCAGTTTTACGACAGGCCCAAAAGGTGACATTCAGTACTTC.

The chain recombines TRBV4-3 with TRBJ2-3, with 13 bases lining up with TRBD2. V gave up 3 bases and J gave up 2 bases; unmatched junction bases: 2. The CDR3 has 16 amino acids. Germline assignment: CDR1 LGHNA and CDR2 YSLEER. The CDR3 DNA sequence: TGCGCCAGCAGCCAGGGACTAGCGGGACTCACAGATACGCAGTATTTT. Amino acid sequence: CASSQGLAGLTDTQYF.

This clone was found once. The rearrangement links TRBV7-9 to TRBJ2-1; D is uncertain. CDR3 length equals 12 residues. Trimming removed 3 bases from V and 12 bases from J, with 12 bases in between. Germline V CDR1 and CDR2: SEHNR, FQNEAQ (reference sequence). The CDR3 here is CASSFEPRRQFF. For the CDR3, the DNA is TGTGCCAGCAGCTTCGAACCCAGGCGGCAGTTCTTC. The full variable domain, its missing parts supplied by reference TRBV7-9 and TRBJ2-1, is DTGVSQNPRHKITKRGQNVTFRCDPISEHNRLYWYRQTLGQGPEFLTYFQNEAQLEKSRLLSDRFSAERPKGSFSTLEIQRTEQGDSAMYLCASSFEPRRQFFGPGTRLTVL.

This chain uses TRBV4-2 with TRBJ1-4; possibly TRBD1 for D (5 bases). CDR3 length: 20 residues. Deletions cut 4 bases from V and 7 bases from J, with 31 bases between. Germline CDR1 LGHNA, CDR2 YNFKEQ. CDR3 in DNA: TGTGCCAGCAGCCCCTTACTAAGCAGGGTCGCGTCGAACGGTCGTGAAAAACTGTTTTTT. It is translated as CASSPLLSRVASNGREKLFF.

V is TRBV9 and J is TRBJ2-7, with D possibly TRBD1 on 5 matching bases. V lost 4 bases to trimming and J lost 1 base, with 9 bases between them. The CDR3 runs to 13 residues. The germline CDR1 and CDR2 sequences are SGDLS and YYNGEE. The CDR3 nucleotides are TGTGCCAGCAGCCCCCAGGGTTCCTACGAGCAGTACTTC. Protein product: CASSPQGSYEQYF.

This sequence joins TRBV12-5 and TRBJ2-2, with 12 nucleotides matching TRBD2. The CDR3 is 13 residues long. CDR1 is LGHNT and CDR2 is FRNRAP in the germline V gene. Trimming at V came to 9 bases and at J to 7 bases, leaving 3 bases not matched to a gene. Here the CDR3 DNA reads TGTGCTAGCAGACTAGCGGGAGACGGGGAGCTGTTTTTT. Amino acids: CASRLAGDGELFF. The full variable domain, in which reference TRBV12-5 and TRBJ2-2 provide the parts outside the CDR3, is DARVTQTPRHKVTEMGQEVTMRCQPILGHNTVFWYRQTMMQGLELLAYFRNRAPLDDSGMPKDRFSAEMPDATLATLKIQPSEPRDSAVYFCASRLAGDGELFFGEGSRLTVL.

The CDR3, as DNA: TGTGCCAGCAGCCAAGATAATCGGGCTAGCGGGAGAGAGACCCAGTACTTC. Translation gives CASSQDNRASGRETQYF. The chain combines TRBV4-2 with TRBJ2-5; 10 positions match TRBD2. The length of the CDR3 is 17 residues. Germline V gene lookup returns CDR1 LGHNA and CDR2 YNFKEQ. V dropped 0 bases and J dropped 4; count of bases not matched to a gene: 8.